The 5 T cell receptor beta chains below were found in one sample sequenced in a study of control samples from healthy donors and cancer patients. Data came from immunoSEQ multiplex PCR; TCRdb stores just in-frame clones and leaves some out. The sample comprises 150,000 to 200,000 clones, 90% to 95% of which are singletons, and around 1.5% rests with the top ten. Sequencing was performed on blood. These receptors were taken from a man aged 25-40 years in good health.

The genes are TRBV6-5 and TRBJ2-7; TRBD2 matches at 11 bases. CDR3 length equals 15 residues. CDR1 MNHEY and CDR2 SVGAGI come from the germline V gene. Trimming at V came to 5 bases and at J to 1 base, leaving 4 bases not matched to a gene. The DNA for the CDR3 is TGTGCCAGCAGTACGACTAGCGGGGATTCCTACGAGCAGTACTTC. It is translated as CASSTTSGDSYEQYF.

The rearrangement uses TRBV3-1 (or the pseudogene TRBV3-2) and TRBJ1-4; 7 nucleotides line up with TRBD1. Germline V gene data show CDR1 as LGHDT and CDR2 as YNNKEL (reference sequence). V shed 5 bases and J 0 bases; nucleotides not matched to a gene: 0. This CDR3 comprises 14 residues. CDR3 sequence reads: CASSGTATNEKLFF. CDR3 bases: TGTGCCAGCAGCGGGACAGCAACTAATGAAAAACTGTTTTTT.

This sequence joins TRBV27 and TRBJ2-1; 13 bases line up with TRBD2. From germline, CDR1 is MNHEY and CDR2 SMNVEV (reference sequence). With 8 bases clipped from V and 6 bases from J, the junction kept 1 base outside the gene matches. This CDR3 contains 13 residues. The CDR3: CASRLAGGNEQFF. CDR3 in DNA: TGTGCCAGCCGACTAGCGGGAGGCAATGAGCAGTTCTTC.

This rearrangement joins TRBV9 to TRBJ2-2; D assignment may be TRBD1 or TRBD2 (5 bases each). The CDR3 has 14 residues. Germline CDR1 SGDLS, CDR2 YYNGEE. Trimming removed 4 bases from V and 6 bases from J, with 13 bases in between. The CDR3 bases are TGTGCCAGCAGCCCTCGGTTGGGGGCCGGGGAGCTGTTTTTT. Its protein product is CASSPRLGAGELFF.

This chain links TRBV3-1 (or the pseudogene TRBV3-2) with TRBJ1-3, with D perhaps TRBD1 (5 bases). The germline gives CDR1 LGHDT, CDR2 YNNKEL (reference sequence). The CDR3 extends over 16 amino acids. The germline V and J ends were trimmed by 1 base and 2 bases, with 12 bases remaining between them. The CDR3 DNA reads TGTGCCAGCAGCCAAGGGGCGGGGGGGACTGGAAACACCATATATTTT. It encodes CASSQGAGGTGNTIYF.